A single TCR beta chain is shown here with its context. Its specificity is not known. The CDR3 runs 16 residues. V gave up 3 bases and J gave up 0 bases; unmatched junction bases: 5. Germline loops: CDR1 DFQATT, CDR2 SNEGSKA (reference sequence). This sample was taken from a study of T cell repertoires in cytomegalovirus infection. Looking at the study overall: Public signatures in TCR beta pointed to CMV infection and matching HLA type.

Each CDR3 protein is one row after TCRdb ran MiXCR on the reads. The table shows around 770,000 distinct CDR3 sequences, with about 29% occurring only once. The source was cultured CD8+ T cells from PBMCs, collected from culture after CMV antigen stimulation. The origin of this receptor is a human donor in good health (CMV status not recorded). Some clones in this sample may be carry-over from other donors' samples. The V and J genes are TRBV20-1 and TRBJ2-1; 10 bases agree with TRBD2. CDR3 in amino acids: CSARGSGGSSYNEQFF. The CDR3 coding sequence is TGCAGTGCTAGGGGTAGCGGGGGGAGCTCCTACAATGAGCAGTTCTTC.